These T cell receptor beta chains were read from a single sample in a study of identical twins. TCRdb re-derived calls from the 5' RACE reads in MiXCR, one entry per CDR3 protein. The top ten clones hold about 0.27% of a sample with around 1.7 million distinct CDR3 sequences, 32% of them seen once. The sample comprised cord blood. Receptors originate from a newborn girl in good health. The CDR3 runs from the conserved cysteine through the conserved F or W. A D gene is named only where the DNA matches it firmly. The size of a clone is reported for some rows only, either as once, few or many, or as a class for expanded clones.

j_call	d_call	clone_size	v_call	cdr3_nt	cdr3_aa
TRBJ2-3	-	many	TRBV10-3	TGTGCCATCAGTGAGGTCCGAGCGGAGAGCACAGATACGCAGTATTTT	CAISEVRAESTDTQYF
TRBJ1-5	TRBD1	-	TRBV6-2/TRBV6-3	TGTGCCAGCAGTTACTCACCGGGACAGGTACGCAATCAGCCCCAGCATTTT	CASSYSPGQVRNQPQHF
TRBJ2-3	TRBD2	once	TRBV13	TGTGCCAGCAGGAGAGGGCTAGCGGGGGGGAGGGATACGCAGTATTTT	CASRRGLAGGRDTQYF
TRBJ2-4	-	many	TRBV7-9	TGTGCCAGCAGCTCGACAGGAAACATTCAGTACTTC	CASSSTGNIQYF
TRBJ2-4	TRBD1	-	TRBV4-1	TGCGCCAGCAGCCAAGAAGAGGCCAGGGGGTGGGATCCTCAAGCCAAAAACATTCAGTACTTC	CASSQEEARGWDPQAKNIQYF
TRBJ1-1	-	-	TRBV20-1	TGCAGTGCTAGTAAGCCAGGGTCGGGCACTGAAGCTTTCTTT	CSASKPGSGTEAFF
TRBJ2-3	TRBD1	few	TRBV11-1	TGTGCCAGCAGCGGACGGACAGGGGGAGCAGATACGCAGTATTTT	CASSGRTGGADTQYF
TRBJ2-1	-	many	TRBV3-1	TGTGCCAGCAGCCAAGGGGGGGGCTCATACAATGAGCAGTTCTTC	CASSQGGGSYNEQFF
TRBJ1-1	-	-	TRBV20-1	TGCAGTGCTAGAGGTCGAGACAAGCGGGGAGCTTTCTTT	CSARGRDKRGAFF
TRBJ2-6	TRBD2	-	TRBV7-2	TGTGCCAGCAGTCGCAGACTAGCGGGTCCACGCTCTGGGGCCAACGTCCTGACTTTC	CASSRRLAGPRSGANVLTF
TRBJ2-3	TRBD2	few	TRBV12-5	TGTGCTAGTGGTTTGGGAAGCGGGGGGCGCACAGATACGCAGTATTTT	CASGLGSGGRTDTQYF
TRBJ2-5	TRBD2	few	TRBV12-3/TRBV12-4	TGTGCCAGCAGTTTAGCGTGGGCTAGCGGGAGTGGGACCCAGTACTTC	CASSLAWASGSGTQYF
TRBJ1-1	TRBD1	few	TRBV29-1	TGCAGCGTCCTGGACAGGGCACTAATGAACACTGAAGCTTTCTTT	CSVLDRALMNTEAFF
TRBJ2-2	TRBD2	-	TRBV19	TGTGCCAGTTCATGGTCGCTAGCGGGAGGGCCGAACACCGGGGAGCTGTTTTTT	CASSWSLAGGPNTGELFF
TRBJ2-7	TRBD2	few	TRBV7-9	TGTGCCAGCAGCTTACGTATACCGGGAGGGGATGAGCAGTACTTC	CASSLRIPGGDEQYF
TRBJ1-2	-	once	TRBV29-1	TGCAGCGCCTACAGGGAGCATGGCCACACCTTC	CSAYREHGHTF
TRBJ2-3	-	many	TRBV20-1	TGCAGTGCTAAGGGCCCCAGCACAGATACGCAGTATTTT	CSAKGPSTDTQYF
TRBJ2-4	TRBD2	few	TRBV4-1	TGCGCCAGCAGCCAGATCATAGCGGGGAAAAACATTCAGTACTTC	CASSQIIAGKNIQYF
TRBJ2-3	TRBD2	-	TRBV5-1	TGCGCCAGCAGCTTGCTATCGACTAGCGGCACAGATACGCAGTATTTT	CASSLLSTSGTDTQYF
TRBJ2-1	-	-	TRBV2	TGTGCCAGCAGTGAAGGTACTAGGCACAATGAGCAGTTCTTC	CASSEGTRHNEQFF
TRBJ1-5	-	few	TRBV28	TGTGCCAGCAGACAAAAGAGGGGCAATCAGCCCCAGCATTTT	CASRQKRGNQPQHF
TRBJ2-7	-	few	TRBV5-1	TGCGCCAGCAGCTTGGCCGAGGGGGTCGAGCAGTACTTC	CASSLAEGVEQYF
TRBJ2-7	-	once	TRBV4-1	TGCGCCAGCAGCCAATTGGGAAGGGGTGAGCAGTACTTC	CASSQLGRGEQYF
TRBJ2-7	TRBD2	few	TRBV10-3	TGTGCCATCAGTGACCCTAGCGGGAGGCTCCCCACCGTCTACGAGCAGTACTTC	CAISDPSGRLPTVYEQYF
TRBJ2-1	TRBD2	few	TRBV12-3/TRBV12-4	TGTGCCAGCAGTATCCGACTAGCCGTTGAGCAGTTCTTC	CASSIRLAVEQFF
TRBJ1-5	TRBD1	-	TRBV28	TGTGCCAGCAGTTTCGGACAGGGGCCAGAGCCCCAGCATTTT	CASSFGQGPEPQHF
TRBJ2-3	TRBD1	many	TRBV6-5	TGTGCCAGCAGTTACACCCCGGACAGGGCAGGGGATACGCAGTATTTT	CASSYTPDRAGDTQYF
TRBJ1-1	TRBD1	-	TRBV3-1	TGTGCCAGCACGTCCGGGACAGGGGGGAGGAACACTGAAGCTTTCTTT	CASTSGTGGRNTEAFF
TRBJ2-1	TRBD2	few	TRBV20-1	TGCAGTGCCACCAGACTAGCGGGACGTCATGAGCAGTTCTTC	CSATRLAGRHEQFF
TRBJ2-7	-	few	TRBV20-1	TGCAGTGCTAGCGAAGCAGGGCCCTACGAGCAGTACTTC	CSASEAGPYEQYF
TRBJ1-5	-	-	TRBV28	TGTGCCAGCAGCCCCTGGACGGCGAGCAATCAGCCCCAGCATTTT	CASSPWTASNQPQHF
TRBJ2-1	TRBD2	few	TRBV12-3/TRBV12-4	TGTGCCAGCAGCCCCCCGGGACTAGCATATGTTAATGAGCAGTTCTTC	CASSPPGLAYVNEQFF
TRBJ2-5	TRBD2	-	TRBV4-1	TGCGCCAGCAGCCACTCCCTAGCGGGGGGTCTGGAGACCCAGTACTTC	CASSHSLAGGLETQYF
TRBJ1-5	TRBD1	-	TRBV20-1	TGCAGTGCTAGCCTCCGGACAGGGGGCGCGGGTGGCAATCAGCCCCAGCATTTT	CSASLRTGGAGGNQPQHF
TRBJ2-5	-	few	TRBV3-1	TGTGCCAGCAGCCAAGAACCCAGGGTAGGGGAGACCCAGTACTTC	CASSQEPRVGETQYF
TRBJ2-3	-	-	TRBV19	TGTGCCACCAGGGGGAGGGGCACAGATACGCAGTATTTT	CATRGRGTDTQYF
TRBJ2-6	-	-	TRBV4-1	TGCGCCAGCAGCCAAGATAGGAGACAGTACTCTGGGACCAACGTCCTGACTTTC	CASSQDRRQYSGTNVLTF
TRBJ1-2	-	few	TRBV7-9	TGTGCCAGCAGCTCTCAGGGGCCCCTCTTTGGCTACACCTTC	CASSSQGPLFGYTF
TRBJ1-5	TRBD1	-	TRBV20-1	TGCAGTGCTGGGGACAGGGTAAATCAGCCCCAGCATTTT	CSAGDRVNQPQHF
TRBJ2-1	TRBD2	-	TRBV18	TGTGCCAGCTCACCGACTAGCGGGAGTACGGGGAATGAGCAGTTCTTC	CASSPTSGSTGNEQFF
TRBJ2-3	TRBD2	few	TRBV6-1	TGTGCCAGCAGCATGGGACTAGCGGGCCCGAAGATTAGCACAGATACGCAGTATTTT	CASSMGLAGPKISTDTQYF